These T cell receptor beta chains were read from a single sample in a study of blood T cell repertoires in COVID-19. The method was immunoSEQ multiplex PCR; TCRdb's version includes in-frame clones alone and lacks a portion of them. Here the sample spans 150,000 to 200,000 clones, roughly 91% being singletons. The sequenced sample was peripheral blood. These receptors all come from a woman in her fifties or sixties with acute or convalescent COVID-19. Each CDR3 is given with its conserved first and last residue. D genes are given only for firm matches. Clone sizes are given selectively: once, few, many, or a class where the clone is expanded.

d_call: TRBD1
v_call: TRBV7-9
cdr3_length: 15
j_call: TRBJ2-7
clone_size: -
cdr3_nt: TGTGCCAGCAGCCCGGGACAGGCTCCCTCCTACGAGCAGTACTTC
cdr3_aa: CASSPGQAPSYEQYF

d_call: TRBD1
v_call: TRBV7-9
cdr3_length: 14
j_call: TRBJ1-1
clone_size: -
cdr3_nt: TGTGCCAGCAGCCAGGGGGGACGGAACACTGAAGCTTTCTTT
cdr3_aa: CASSQGGRNTEAFF

d_call: -
v_call: TRBV2
cdr3_length: 12
j_call: TRBJ1-2
clone_size: once
cdr3_nt: TGTGCCAGCAGTACTTGGGGGGACGGCTACACCTTC
cdr3_aa: CASSTWGDGYTF

d_call: -
v_call: TRBV28
cdr3_length: 12
j_call: TRBJ2-1
clone_size: once
cdr3_nt: TGTGCCAGCAGTTTCAGAGGCAATGAGCAGTTCTTC
cdr3_aa: CASSFRGNEQFF

d_call: -
v_call: TRBV5-1
cdr3_length: 15
j_call: TRBJ1-1
clone_size: -
cdr3_nt: TGCGCCAGCAGGCGGTCCAGAACTATGAACACTGAAGCTTTCTTT
cdr3_aa: CASRRSRTMNTEAFF

d_call: -
v_call: TRBV5-1
cdr3_length: 16
j_call: TRBJ1-1
clone_size: -
cdr3_nt: TGCGCCAGCCATCCTCCGGGGTGGAGTATGAACACTGAAGCTTTCTTT
cdr3_aa: CASHPPGWSMNTEAFF

d_call: -
v_call: TRBV20-1
cdr3_length: 15
j_call: TRBJ2-5
clone_size: -
cdr3_nt: TGCAGTGCTAGTCTCCGGGACTTGGCCGAAGAGACCCAGTACTTC
cdr3_aa: CSASLRDLAEETQYF

d_call: -
v_call: TRBV7-2
cdr3_length: 15
j_call: TRBJ1-1
clone_size: few
cdr3_nt: TGTGCCAGCAGCACTCGGGGGGGGATGAACACTGAAGCTTTCTTT
cdr3_aa: CASSTRGGMNTEAFF

d_call: TRBD2
v_call: TRBV24-1
cdr3_length: 16
j_call: TRBJ2-3
clone_size: -
cdr3_nt: TGTGCCACCAGTGATAGGGTGGGCGGGAGTGCCGATACGCAGTATTTT
cdr3_aa: CATSDRVGGSADTQYF

d_call: TRBD1
v_call: TRBV18
cdr3_length: 15
j_call: TRBJ1-6
clone_size: -
cdr3_nt: TGTGCCAGCTCACCAAGCCGGGACAGGGTTTCACCCCTCCACTTT
cdr3_aa: CASSPSRDRVSPLHF

d_call: TRBD1
v_call: TRBV28
cdr3_length: 14
j_call: TRBJ1-2
clone_size: -
cdr3_nt: TGTGCCAGCAGTTTAGTCGGGACAGACTATGGCTACACCTTC
cdr3_aa: CASSLVGTDYGYTF

d_call: TRBD2
v_call: TRBV30
cdr3_length: 16
j_call: TRBJ2-2
clone_size: few
cdr3_nt: TGTGCCTGGGGGGGACTAGCGGGAGGAGTCACCGGGGAGCTGTTTTTT
cdr3_aa: CAWGGLAGGVTGELFF

d_call: TRBD2
v_call: TRBV6-5
cdr3_length: 16
j_call: TRBJ2-2
clone_size: -
cdr3_nt: TGTGCCAGCAGTTACTCGAGTCGGCGGGGGTCCGGGGAGCTGTTTTTT
cdr3_aa: CASSYSSRRGSGELFF

d_call: TRBD1
v_call: TRBV6-5
cdr3_length: 14
j_call: TRBJ1-1
clone_size: -
cdr3_nt: TGTGCCAGCAGAGCAGGGACAGGTCGGACTAGGGCTTTCTTT
cdr3_aa: CASRAGTGRTRAFF

d_call: TRBD1
v_call: TRBV7-2
cdr3_length: 16
j_call: TRBJ1-2
clone_size: -
cdr3_nt: TGTGCCAGCAGCCTCTCACAGGGGCACCTTCGGGGTGGCTACACCTTC
cdr3_aa: CASSLSQGHLRGGYTF

d_call: -
v_call: TRBV10-3
cdr3_length: 14
j_call: TRBJ1-2
clone_size: -
cdr3_nt: TGTGCCACCGCCCTGGGGGGATCTAACTATGGCTACACCTTC
cdr3_aa: CATALGGSNYGYTF

d_call: -
v_call: TRBV9
cdr3_length: 14
j_call: TRBJ1-1
clone_size: -
cdr3_nt: TGTGCCAGCAGCCCCCTCATGAGCGCAACTGAAGCTTTCTTT
cdr3_aa: CASSPLMSATEAFF

d_call: -
v_call: TRBV11-2
cdr3_length: 13
j_call: TRBJ2-2
clone_size: -
cdr3_nt: TGTGCCAGCAGCCTATTTACAGAGCGGGAGCTGTTTTTT
cdr3_aa: CASSLFTERELFF

d_call: -
v_call: TRBV10-3
cdr3_length: 13
j_call: TRBJ1-2
clone_size: -
cdr3_nt: TGTGCCATCAGTGAGCTAGGGGTTTCTGGCTACACCTTC
cdr3_aa: CAISELGVSGYTF

d_call: -
v_call: TRBV19
cdr3_length: 13
j_call: TRBJ2-2
clone_size: -
cdr3_nt: TGTGCCAGTAGTATGGAGGTCCCCGGGGAGCTGTTTTTT
cdr3_aa: CASSMEVPGELFF

d_call: TRBD1
v_call: TRBV6-5
cdr3_length: 13
j_call: TRBJ1-2
clone_size: -
cdr3_nt: TGTGCCAGCAGTAGTTACAGGGGACAGCCCTACACCTTC
cdr3_aa: CASSSYRGQPYTF

d_call: TRBD2
v_call: TRBV27
cdr3_length: 16
j_call: TRBJ2-1
clone_size: -
cdr3_nt: TGTGCCAGCAGTTTTTCGGCGGGAGAATCTTACAATGAGCAGTTCTTC
cdr3_aa: CASSFSAGESYNEQFF

d_call: -
v_call: TRBV28
cdr3_length: 12
j_call: TRBJ2-1
clone_size: -
cdr3_nt: TGTGCCAGCAGTCTCTCGTACAATGAGCAGTTCTTC
cdr3_aa: CASSLSYNEQFF

d_call: TRBD2
v_call: TRBV7-9
cdr3_length: 16
j_call: TRBJ2-5
clone_size: -
cdr3_nt: TGTGCCAGCAGCTCTATTACGGGGGGAAGACAAGAGACCCAGTACTTC
cdr3_aa: CASSSITGGRQETQYF

d_call: -
v_call: TRBV7-2
cdr3_length: 19
j_call: TRBJ2-3
clone_size: -
cdr3_nt: TGTGCCAGCAGGGCGCAAGGCGGGAACAGCCTCGTGGGAGGAGATACGCAGTATTTT
cdr3_aa: CASRAQGGNSLVGGDTQYF

d_call: -
v_call: TRBV2
cdr3_length: 13
j_call: TRBJ2-1
clone_size: -
cdr3_nt: TGTGCCAGCAGTGAAGCGCGAGGCGGTGAGCAGTTCTTC
cdr3_aa: CASSEARGGEQFF

d_call: TRBD2
v_call: TRBV2
cdr3_length: 15
j_call: TRBJ2-1
clone_size: -
cdr3_nt: TGTGCCAGCACCGATGCGGGACTAGACTACAATGAGCAGTTCTTC
cdr3_aa: CASTDAGLDYNEQFF

d_call: TRBD2
v_call: TRBV7-9
cdr3_length: 14
j_call: TRBJ2-3
clone_size: -
cdr3_nt: TGTGCCAGCAGCCCCCGGGAGGAGACAGATACGCAGTATTTT
cdr3_aa: CASSPREETDTQYF

d_call: -
v_call: TRBV7-2
cdr3_length: 13
j_call: TRBJ1-5
clone_size: -
cdr3_nt: TGTGCCACCTCGGGAGATGGAAATCAGCCCCAGCATTTT
cdr3_aa: CATSGDGNQPQHF

d_call: -
v_call: TRBV10-1
cdr3_length: 13
j_call: TRBJ2-3
clone_size: few
cdr3_nt: TGCGCCAGCAGTCAATCAAGCACAGATACGCAGTATTTT
cdr3_aa: CASSQSSTDTQYF

d_call: TRBD1
v_call: TRBV6-2/TRBV6-3
cdr3_length: 14
j_call: TRBJ1-2
clone_size: -
cdr3_nt: TGTGCCAGCAGCGAAACAGGGGGGAGCTATGGCTACACCTTC
cdr3_aa: CASSETGGSYGYTF

d_call: TRBD2
v_call: TRBV10-1
cdr3_length: 16
j_call: TRBJ2-3
clone_size: -
cdr3_nt: TGCGCCAGCAGTGAAGGACTAGCGGGGTCCGGAGATACGCAGTATTTT
cdr3_aa: CASSEGLAGSGDTQYF

d_call: -
v_call: TRBV7-9
cdr3_length: 13
j_call: TRBJ1-5
clone_size: -
cdr3_nt: TGTGCCAGCAGCGTAAATAGCAATCAGCCCCAGCATTTT
cdr3_aa: CASSVNSNQPQHF

d_call: -
v_call: TRBV15
cdr3_length: 15
j_call: TRBJ2-1
clone_size: -
cdr3_nt: TGTGCCACCAGCGGCGGGGGCGACAACTACAATGAGCAGTTCTTC
cdr3_aa: CATSGGGDNYNEQFF

d_call: -
v_call: TRBV19
cdr3_length: 15
j_call: TRBJ1-4
clone_size: -
cdr3_nt: TGTGCCAGTAGTCCTCTCGGGGGGCGGGGTGAAAAACTGTTTTTT
cdr3_aa: CASSPLGGRGEKLFF

d_call: -
v_call: TRBV3-1/TRBV3-2
cdr3_length: 14
j_call: TRBJ2-2
clone_size: -
cdr3_nt: TGTGCCAGCAGCCAACGTAGACAGACCGGGGAGCTGTTTTTT
cdr3_aa: CASSQRRQTGELFF

d_call: -
v_call: TRBV3-1/TRBV3-2
cdr3_length: 14
j_call: TRBJ2-1
clone_size: -
cdr3_nt: TGTGCCAGCAGTTCCATGAGCTCCTACAATGAGCAGTTCTTC
cdr3_aa: CASSSMSSYNEQFF

d_call: TRBD1
v_call: TRBV7-2
cdr3_length: 14
j_call: TRBJ2-1
clone_size: -
cdr3_nt: TGTGCCAGCAGCCACCGGGACAGCCACAATGAGCAGTTCTTC
cdr3_aa: CASSHRDSHNEQFF

d_call: -
v_call: TRBV5-4
cdr3_length: 15
j_call: TRBJ1-2
clone_size: -
cdr3_nt: TGTGCCAGCAGCTCCCCGGGAGGGGGAATATCGGGCTACACCTTC
cdr3_aa: CASSSPGGGISGYTF

d_call: TRBD2
v_call: TRBV4-1
cdr3_length: 12
j_call: TRBJ2-7
clone_size: -
cdr3_nt: TGCGCCAGCAAGCGGGGTTCCTACGAGCAGTACTTC
cdr3_aa: CASKRGSYEQYF

d_call: -
v_call: TRBV5-1
cdr3_length: 15
j_call: TRBJ2-2
clone_size: -
cdr3_nt: TGCGCCAGCAGCTTGGATTTGGGGGCCACCGGGGAGCTGTTTTTT
cdr3_aa: CASSLDLGATGELFF

d_call: -
v_call: TRBV19
cdr3_length: 12
j_call: TRBJ2-3
clone_size: -
cdr3_nt: TGTGCCAGTAGTATAGTGAGCGATACGCAGTATTTT
cdr3_aa: CASSIVSDTQYF

d_call: -
v_call: TRBV2
cdr3_length: 14
j_call: TRBJ1-2
clone_size: -
cdr3_nt: TGTGCCAGCAGTGGGGGACCGGGGGAGCGAGGCTACACCTTC
cdr3_aa: CASSGGPGERGYTF

d_call: -
v_call: TRBV19
cdr3_length: 15
j_call: TRBJ1-2
clone_size: -
cdr3_nt: TGTGCCAGTAAAGGCCGTTCTACTACTAACTATGGCTACACCTTC
cdr3_aa: CASKGRSTTNYGYTF